This section outlines one T cell receptor (beta chain) sequence together with its context. This sample is part of a study of blood T cell repertoires in COVID-19. At the level of the study: In each case, the material was cDNA or gDNA derived from T cells, B-cell-depleted T cells, or PBMCs.

In the authors' workflow: Scientists estimated how many nucleated cells there were by amplifying reference gene primers. Sequenced by immunoSEQ multiplex PCR; TCRdb stores in-frame clones only, minus some. V and J calls plus clone size are reproduced from that table; the DNA served to infer D and trimming. The profile shows a few hundred thousand clones, 86% of them singletons. The ends were cut back, 4 bases at V and 3 bases at J, with 7 bases in the middle. The germline gives CDR1 MNHEY, CDR2 SVGEGT. The CDR3 runs to 12 residues. The sequence came from a woman aged 25 to 45 with active or convalescent COVID-19. Sequences were obtained from peripheral blood. V is TRBV6-2 or TRBV6-3 and J is TRBJ2-7, with a weak D call TRBD1 (6 bases). DNA of the CDR3: TGTGCCAGCAGTTGGGGGCTCTACGAGCAGTACTTC. Residues: CASSWGLYEQYF.